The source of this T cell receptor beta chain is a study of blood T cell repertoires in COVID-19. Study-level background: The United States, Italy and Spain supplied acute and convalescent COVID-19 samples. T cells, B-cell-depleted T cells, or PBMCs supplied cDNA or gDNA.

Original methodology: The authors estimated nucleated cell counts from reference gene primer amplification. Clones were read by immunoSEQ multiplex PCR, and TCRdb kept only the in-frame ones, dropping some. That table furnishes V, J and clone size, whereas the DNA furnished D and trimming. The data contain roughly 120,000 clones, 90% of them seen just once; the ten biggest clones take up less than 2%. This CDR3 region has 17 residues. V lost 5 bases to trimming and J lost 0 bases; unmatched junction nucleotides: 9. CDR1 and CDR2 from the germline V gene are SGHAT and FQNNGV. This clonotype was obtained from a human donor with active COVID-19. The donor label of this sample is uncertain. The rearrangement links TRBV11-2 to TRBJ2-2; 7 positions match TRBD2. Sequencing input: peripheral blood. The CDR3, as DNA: TGTGCCAGCAGCGGCCCCCCGGGGGGTCCGAACACCGGGGAGCTGTTTTTT. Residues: CASSGPPGGPNTGELFF.